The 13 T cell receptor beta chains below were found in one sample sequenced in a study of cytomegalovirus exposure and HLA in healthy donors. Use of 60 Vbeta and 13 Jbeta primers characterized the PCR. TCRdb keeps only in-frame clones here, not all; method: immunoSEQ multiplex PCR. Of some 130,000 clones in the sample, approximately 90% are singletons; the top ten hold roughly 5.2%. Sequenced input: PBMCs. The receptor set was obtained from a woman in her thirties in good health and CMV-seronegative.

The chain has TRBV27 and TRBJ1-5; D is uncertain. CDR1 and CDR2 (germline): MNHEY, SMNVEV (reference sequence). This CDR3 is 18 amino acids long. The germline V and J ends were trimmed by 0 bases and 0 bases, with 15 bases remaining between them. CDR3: CASSLSARFAYSNQPQHF. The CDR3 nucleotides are TGTGCCAGCAGTTTATCGGCCCGTTTCGCTTATAGCAATCAGCCCCAGCATTTT.

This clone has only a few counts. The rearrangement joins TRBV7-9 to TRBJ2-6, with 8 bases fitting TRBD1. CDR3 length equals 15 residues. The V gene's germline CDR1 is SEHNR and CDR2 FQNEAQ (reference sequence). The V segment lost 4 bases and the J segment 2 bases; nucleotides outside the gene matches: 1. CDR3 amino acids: CASSSRGPGANVLTF. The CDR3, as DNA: TGTGCCAGCAGCTCCAGGGGGCCTGGGGCCAACGTCCTGACTTTC.

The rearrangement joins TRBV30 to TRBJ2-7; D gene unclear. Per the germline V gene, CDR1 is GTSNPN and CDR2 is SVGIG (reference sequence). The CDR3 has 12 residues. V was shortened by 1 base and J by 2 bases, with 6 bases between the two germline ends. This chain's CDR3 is CAWSATPYEQYF. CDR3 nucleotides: TGTGCCTGGAGTGCGACTCCCTACGAGCAGTACTTC.

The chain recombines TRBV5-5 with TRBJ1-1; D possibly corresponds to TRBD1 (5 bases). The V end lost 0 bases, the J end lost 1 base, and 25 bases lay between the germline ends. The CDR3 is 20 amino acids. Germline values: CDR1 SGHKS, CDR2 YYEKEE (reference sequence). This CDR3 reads CASSLVEGRLAQVSNTEAFF. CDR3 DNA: TGTGCCAGCAGCTTGGTTGAGGGGAGGCTCGCCCAAGTCTCGAACACTGAAGCTTTCTTT.

The CDR3 spells CASSIEGYGTGPEQFF. The CDR3 nucleotides are TGTGCCAGCAGCATTGAGGGATATGGGACTGGACCTGAGCAGTTCTTC. The genes are TRBV5-4 and TRBJ2-1; tentatively, D is TRBD2 (6 bases). Germline V lookup: CDR1 SGHNT, CDR2 YYREEE (reference sequence). Trimming left V 4 bases short and J 9 bases short, with 23 bases between. The CDR3 runs 16 residues.

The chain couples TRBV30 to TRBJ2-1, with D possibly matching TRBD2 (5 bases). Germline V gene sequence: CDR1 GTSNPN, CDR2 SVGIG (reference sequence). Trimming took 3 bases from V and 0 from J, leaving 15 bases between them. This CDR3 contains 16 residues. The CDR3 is CAWRDQRRSSYNEQFF. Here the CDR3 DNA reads TGTGCCTGGAGGGACCAGCGGAGAAGCTCCTACAATGAGCAGTTCTTC.

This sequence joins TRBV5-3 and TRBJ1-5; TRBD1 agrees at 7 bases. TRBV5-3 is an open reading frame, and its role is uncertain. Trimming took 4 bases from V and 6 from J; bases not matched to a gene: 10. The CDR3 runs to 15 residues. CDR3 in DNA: TGTGCCAGAAGCCCACGACAGGGTCGCGCTCAGCCCCAGCATTTT. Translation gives CARSPRQGRAQPQHF.

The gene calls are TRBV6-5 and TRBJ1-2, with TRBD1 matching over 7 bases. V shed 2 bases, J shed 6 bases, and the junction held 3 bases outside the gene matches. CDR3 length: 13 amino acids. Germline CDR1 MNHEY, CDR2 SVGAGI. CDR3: CASSYGQANGYTF. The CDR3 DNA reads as TGTGCCAGCAGTTACGGACAGGCCAATGGCTACACCTTC.

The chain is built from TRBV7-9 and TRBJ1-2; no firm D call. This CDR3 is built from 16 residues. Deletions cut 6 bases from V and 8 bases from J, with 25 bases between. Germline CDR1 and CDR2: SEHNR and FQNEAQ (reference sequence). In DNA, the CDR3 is TGTGCCAGCAGACCTACTAGGATAGGCCATGTGGGCGGCTACACCTTC. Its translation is CASRPTRIGHVGGYTF. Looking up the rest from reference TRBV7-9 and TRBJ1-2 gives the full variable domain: DTGVSQNPRHKITKRGQNVTFRCDPISEHNRLYWYRQTLGQGPEFLTYFQNEAQLEKSRLLSDRFSAERPKGSFSTLEIQRTEQGDSAMYLCASRPTRIGHVGGYTFGSGTRLTVV.

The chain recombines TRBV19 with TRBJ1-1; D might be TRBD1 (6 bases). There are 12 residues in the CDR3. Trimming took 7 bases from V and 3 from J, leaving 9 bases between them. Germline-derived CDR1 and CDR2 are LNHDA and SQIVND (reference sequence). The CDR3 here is CASIGGYTEAFF. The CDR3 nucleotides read TGTGCCAGTATAGGGGGTTACACTGAAGCTTTCTTT.

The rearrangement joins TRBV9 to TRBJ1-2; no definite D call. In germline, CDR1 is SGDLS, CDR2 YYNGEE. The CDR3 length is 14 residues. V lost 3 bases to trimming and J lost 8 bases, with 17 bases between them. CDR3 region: CASSAGFVSYGYTF. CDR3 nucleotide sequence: TGTGCCAGCAGCGCCGGTTTCGTCTCATACGGCTACACCTTC.

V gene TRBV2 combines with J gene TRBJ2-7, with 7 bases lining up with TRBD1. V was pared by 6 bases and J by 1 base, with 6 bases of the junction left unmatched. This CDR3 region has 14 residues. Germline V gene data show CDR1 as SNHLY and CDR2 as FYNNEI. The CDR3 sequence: CASSVQGKSYEQYF. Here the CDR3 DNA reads TGTGCCAGCAGCGTACAGGGGAAGTCCTACGAGCAGTACTTC. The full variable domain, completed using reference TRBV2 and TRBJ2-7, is EPEVTQTPSHQVTQMGQEVILRCVPISNHLYFYWYRQILGQKVEFLVSFYNNEISEKSEIFDDQFSVERPDGSNFTLKIRSTKLEDSAMYFCASSVQGKSYEQYFGPGTRLTVT.

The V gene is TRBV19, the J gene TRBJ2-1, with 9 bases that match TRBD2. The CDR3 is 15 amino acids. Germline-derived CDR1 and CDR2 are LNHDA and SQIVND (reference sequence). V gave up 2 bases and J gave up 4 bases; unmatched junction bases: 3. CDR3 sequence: CASSISSGTYNEQFF. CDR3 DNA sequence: TGTGCCAGTAGTATATCTAGCGGGACTTACAATGAGCAGTTCTTC.